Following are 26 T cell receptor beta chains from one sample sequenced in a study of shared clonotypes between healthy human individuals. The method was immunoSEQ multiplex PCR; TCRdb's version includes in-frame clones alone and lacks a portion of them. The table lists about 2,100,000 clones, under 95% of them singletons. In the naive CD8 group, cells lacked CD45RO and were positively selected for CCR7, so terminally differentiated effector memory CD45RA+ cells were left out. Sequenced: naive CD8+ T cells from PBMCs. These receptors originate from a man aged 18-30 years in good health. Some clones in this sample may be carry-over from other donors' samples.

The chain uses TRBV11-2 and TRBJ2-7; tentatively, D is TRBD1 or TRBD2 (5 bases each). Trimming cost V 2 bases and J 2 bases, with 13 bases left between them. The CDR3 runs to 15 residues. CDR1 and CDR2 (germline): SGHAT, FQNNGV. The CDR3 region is CASSLLRDATYEQYF. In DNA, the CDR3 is TGTGCCAGCAGCTTACTCCGGGACGCAACCTACGAGCAGTACTTC.

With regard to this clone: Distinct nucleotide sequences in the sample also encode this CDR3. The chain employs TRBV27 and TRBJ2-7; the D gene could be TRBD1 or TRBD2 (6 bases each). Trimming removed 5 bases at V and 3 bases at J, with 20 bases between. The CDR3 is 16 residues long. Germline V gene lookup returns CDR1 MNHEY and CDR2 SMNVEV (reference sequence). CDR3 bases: TGTGCCAGCAGTCCATCCCGGGGGCACTTTAGCTACGAGCAGTACTTC. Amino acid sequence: CASSPSRGHFSYEQYF.

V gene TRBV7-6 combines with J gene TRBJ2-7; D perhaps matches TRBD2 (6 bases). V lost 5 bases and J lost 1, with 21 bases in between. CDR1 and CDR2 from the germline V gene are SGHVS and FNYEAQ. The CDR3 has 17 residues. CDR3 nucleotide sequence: TGTGCCAGCAGCCGCCCACTTACGGGGGAGATGTCCTACGAGCAGTACTTC. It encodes CASSRPLTGEMSYEQYF.

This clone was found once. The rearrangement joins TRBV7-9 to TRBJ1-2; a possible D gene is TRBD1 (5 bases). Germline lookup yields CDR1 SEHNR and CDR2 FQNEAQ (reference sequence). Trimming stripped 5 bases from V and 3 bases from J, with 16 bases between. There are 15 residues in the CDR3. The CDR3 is CASSPAVEGHYGYTF. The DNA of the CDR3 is TGTGCCAGCAGCCCCGCCGTTGAGGGACACTATGGCTACACCTTC.

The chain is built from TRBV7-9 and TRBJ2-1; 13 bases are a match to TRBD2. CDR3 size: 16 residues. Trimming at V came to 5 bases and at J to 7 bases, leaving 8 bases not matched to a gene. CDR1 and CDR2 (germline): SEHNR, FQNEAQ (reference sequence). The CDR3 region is CASSPKVLAGGNEQFF. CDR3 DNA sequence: TGTGCCAGCAGCCCAAAGGTACTAGCGGGAGGGAATGAGCAGTTCTTC.

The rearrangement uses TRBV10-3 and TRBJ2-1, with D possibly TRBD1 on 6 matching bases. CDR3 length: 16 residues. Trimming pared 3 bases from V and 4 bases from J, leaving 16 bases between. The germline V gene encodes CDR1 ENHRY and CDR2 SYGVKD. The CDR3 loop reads CAISEIDRTFYNEQFF. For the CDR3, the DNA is TGTGCCATCAGTGAAATCGACAGGACCTTTTACAATGAGCAGTTCTTC.

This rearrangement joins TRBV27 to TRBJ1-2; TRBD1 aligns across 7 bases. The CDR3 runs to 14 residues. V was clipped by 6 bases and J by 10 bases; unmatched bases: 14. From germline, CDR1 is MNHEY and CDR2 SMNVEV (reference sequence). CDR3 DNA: TGTGCCAGCAGCCCCCGTCCAGGGGGTGGGGACTACACCTTC. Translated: CASSPRPGGGDYTF.

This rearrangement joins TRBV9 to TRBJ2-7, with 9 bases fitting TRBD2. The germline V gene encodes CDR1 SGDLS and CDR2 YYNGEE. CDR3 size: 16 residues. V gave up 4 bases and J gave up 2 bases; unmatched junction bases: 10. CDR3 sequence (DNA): TGTGCCAGCAGCCCCCCGACTAGCGGATTAACCTACGAGCAGTACTTC. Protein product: CASSPPTSGLTYEQYF.

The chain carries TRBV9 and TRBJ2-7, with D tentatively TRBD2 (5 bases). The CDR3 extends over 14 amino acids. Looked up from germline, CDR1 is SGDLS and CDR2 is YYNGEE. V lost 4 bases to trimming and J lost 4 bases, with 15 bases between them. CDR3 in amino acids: CASSPAAVRYEQYF. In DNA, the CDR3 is TGTGCCAGCAGCCCAGCGGCGGTAAGGTACGAGCAGTACTTC.

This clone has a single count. CDR3 protein: CASSLRGGQGQPQHF. DNA for the CDR3: TGTGCCAGCAGCTTAAGAGGGGGCCAGGGGCAGCCCCAGCATTTT. The chain joins TRBV7-8 to TRBJ1-5; 7 nucleotides match TRBD1. Germline CDR1 is SGHVS and CDR2 is FQNEAQ. The CDR3 has 15 residues. V shed 2 bases, J shed 7 bases, and the junction held 8 bases outside the gene matches.

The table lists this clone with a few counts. The CDR3 DNA follows: TGTGCCAGCAGTCCCTCAGGGTTTGAAGCTTTCTTT. The encoded protein is CASSPSGFEAFF. The V gene is TRBV6-6, the J gene TRBJ1-1, with D possibly being TRBD1 (5 bases). The V end was cut by 5 bases, the J end by 7 bases, with 11 bases between. The V gene's germline CDR1 is MNHNY and CDR2 SVGAGI (reference sequence). This CDR3 comprises 12 residues.

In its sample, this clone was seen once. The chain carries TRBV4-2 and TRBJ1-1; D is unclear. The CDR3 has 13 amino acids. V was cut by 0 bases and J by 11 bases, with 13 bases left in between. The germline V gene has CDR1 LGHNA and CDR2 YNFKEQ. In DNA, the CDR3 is TGTGCCAGCAGCCAAGAGATAGGCCGAGAGGCTTTCTTT. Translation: CASSQEIGREAFF.

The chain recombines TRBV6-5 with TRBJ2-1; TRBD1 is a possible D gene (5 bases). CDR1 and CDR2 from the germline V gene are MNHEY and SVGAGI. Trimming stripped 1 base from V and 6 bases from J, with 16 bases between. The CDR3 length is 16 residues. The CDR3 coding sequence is TGTGCCAGCAGTTACTTGGGGCAGGTCGTATCCAATGAGCAGTTCTTC. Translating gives CASSYLGQVVSNEQFF.

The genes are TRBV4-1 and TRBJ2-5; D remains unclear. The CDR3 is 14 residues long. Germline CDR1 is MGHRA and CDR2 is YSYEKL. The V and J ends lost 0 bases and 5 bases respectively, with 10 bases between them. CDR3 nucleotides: TGCGCCAGCAGCCAAGATTCAAGTGGGGAGACCCAGTACTTC. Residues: CASSQDSSGETQYF.

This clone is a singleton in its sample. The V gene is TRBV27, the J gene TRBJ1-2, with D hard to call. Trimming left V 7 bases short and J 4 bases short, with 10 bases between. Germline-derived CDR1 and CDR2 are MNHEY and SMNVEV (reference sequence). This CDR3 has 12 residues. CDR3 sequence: CASKKSGYGYTF. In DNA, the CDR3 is TGTGCCAGCAAAAAATCAGGCTATGGCTACACCTTC.

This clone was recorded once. The CDR3 here is CAWSVLKGEQYF. In DNA, the CDR3 is TGTGCCTGGAGTGTACTAAAGGGCGAGCAGTACTTC. The V and J genes are TRBV30 and TRBJ2-7, with D uncertain. The V end was cut by 0 bases, the J end by 6 bases, with 9 bases between. Looked up from germline, CDR1 is GTSNPN and CDR2 is SVGIG (reference sequence). The CDR3 runs to 12 residues.

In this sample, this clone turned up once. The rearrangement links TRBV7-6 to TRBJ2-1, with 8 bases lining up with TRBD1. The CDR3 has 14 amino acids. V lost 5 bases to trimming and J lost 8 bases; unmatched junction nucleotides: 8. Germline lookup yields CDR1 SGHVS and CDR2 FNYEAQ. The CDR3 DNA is TGTGCCAGCAGCCGAGGACAGGGAGGCGATGAGCAGTTCTTC. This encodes CASSRGQGGDEQFF. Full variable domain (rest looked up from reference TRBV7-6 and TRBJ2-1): GAGVSQSPRYKVTKRGQDVALRCDPISGHVSLYWYRQALGQGPEFLTYFNYEAQQDKSGLPNDRFSAERPEGSISTLTIQRTEQRDSAMYRCASSRGQGGDEQFFGPGTRLTVL.

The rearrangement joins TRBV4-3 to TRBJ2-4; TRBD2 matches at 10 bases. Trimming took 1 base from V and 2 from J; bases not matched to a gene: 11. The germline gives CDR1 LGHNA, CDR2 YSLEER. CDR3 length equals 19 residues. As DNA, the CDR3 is TGCGCCAGCAGCCAAGTCCTAGCGGGAGTGGGGGATTCCAAAAACATTCAGTACTTC. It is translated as CASSQVLAGVGDSKNIQYF.

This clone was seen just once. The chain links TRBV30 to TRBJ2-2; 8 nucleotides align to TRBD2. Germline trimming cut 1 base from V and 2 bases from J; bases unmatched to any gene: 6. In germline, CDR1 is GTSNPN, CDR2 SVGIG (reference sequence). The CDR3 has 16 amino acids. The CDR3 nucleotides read TGTGCCTGGAGTGGGGGAACTAGCGGAAACACCGGGGAGCTGTTTTTT. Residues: CAWSGGTSGNTGELFF.

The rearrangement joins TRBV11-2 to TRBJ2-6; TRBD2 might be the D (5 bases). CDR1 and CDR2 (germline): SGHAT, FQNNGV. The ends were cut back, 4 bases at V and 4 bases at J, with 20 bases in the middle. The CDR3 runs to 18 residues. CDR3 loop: CASSSRAPTIPGANVLTF. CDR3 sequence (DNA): TGTGCCAGCAGCTCTCGCGCGCCGACTATACCCGGGGCCAACGTCCTGACTTTC.

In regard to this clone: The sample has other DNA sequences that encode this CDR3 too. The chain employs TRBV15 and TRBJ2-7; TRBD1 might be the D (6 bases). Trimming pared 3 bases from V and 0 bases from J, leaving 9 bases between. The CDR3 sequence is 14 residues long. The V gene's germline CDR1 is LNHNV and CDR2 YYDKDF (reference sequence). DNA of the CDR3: TGTGCCACCAGCAGGGGCAGGGGCTCCTACGAGCAGTACTTC. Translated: CATSRGRGSYEQYF.

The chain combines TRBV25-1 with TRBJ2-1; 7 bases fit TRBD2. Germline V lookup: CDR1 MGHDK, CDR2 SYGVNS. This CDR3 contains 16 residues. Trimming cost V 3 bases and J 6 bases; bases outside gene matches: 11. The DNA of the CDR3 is TGTGCCAGCAGTGATGTGGCGGGAGAGGTCCGCAATGAGCAGTTCTTC. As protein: CASSDVAGEVRNEQFF.

This chain's CDR3 is CASSEPSTDTQYF. For the CDR3, the DNA is TGTGCTAGTTCGGAGCCTAGCACAGATACGCAGTATTTT. This chain joins TRBV12-5 and TRBJ2-3; the D is unclear. The CDR3 has 13 residues. CDR1 is LGHNT and CDR2 is FRNRAP in the germline V gene. V was clipped by 8 bases and J by 0 bases, with 9 bases between them.

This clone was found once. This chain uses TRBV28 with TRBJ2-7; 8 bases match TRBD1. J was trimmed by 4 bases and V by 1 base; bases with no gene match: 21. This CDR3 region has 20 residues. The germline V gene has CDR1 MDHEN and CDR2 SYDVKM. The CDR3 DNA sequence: TGTGCCAGCAGTTTATCCATGGACAGGGCGGAAGAATATCGGCTATACGAGCAGTACTTC. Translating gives CASSLSMDRAEEYRLYEQYF. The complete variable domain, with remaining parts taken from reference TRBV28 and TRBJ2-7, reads DVKVTQSSRYLVKRTGEKVFLECVQDMDHENMFWYRQDPGLGLRLIYFSYDVKMKEKGDIPEGYSVSREKKERFSLILESASTNQTSMYLCASSLSMDRAEEYRLYEQYFGPGTRLTVT.

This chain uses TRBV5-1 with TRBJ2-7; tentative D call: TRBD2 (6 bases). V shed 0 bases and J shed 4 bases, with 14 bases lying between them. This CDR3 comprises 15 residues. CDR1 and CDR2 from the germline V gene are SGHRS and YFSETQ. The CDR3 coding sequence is TGCGCCAGCAGCTTGGAAGTCGGGAGTGGATACGAGCAGTACTTC. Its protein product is CASSLEVGSGYEQYF.

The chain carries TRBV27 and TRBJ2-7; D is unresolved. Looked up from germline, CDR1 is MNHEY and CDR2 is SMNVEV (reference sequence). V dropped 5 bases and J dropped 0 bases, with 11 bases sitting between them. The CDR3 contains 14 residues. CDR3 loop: CASSIKSYSYEQYF. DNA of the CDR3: TGTGCCAGCAGTATAAAAAGCTACTCCTACGAGCAGTACTTC.